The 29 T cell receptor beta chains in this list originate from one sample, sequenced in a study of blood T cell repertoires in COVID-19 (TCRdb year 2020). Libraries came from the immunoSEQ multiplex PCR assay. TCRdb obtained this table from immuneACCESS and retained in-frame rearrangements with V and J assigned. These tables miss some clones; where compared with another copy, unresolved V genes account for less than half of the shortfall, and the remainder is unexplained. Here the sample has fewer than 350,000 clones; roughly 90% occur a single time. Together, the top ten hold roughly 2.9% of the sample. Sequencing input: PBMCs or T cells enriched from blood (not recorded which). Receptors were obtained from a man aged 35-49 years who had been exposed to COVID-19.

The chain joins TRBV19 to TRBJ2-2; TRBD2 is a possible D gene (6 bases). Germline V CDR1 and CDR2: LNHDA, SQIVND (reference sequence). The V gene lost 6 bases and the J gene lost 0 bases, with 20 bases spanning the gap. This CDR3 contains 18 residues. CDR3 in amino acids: CASSLDRGVFTNTGELFF. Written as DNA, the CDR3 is TGTGCCAGTAGCCTCGACCGCGGGGTGTTCACGAACACCGGGGAGCTGTTTTTT.

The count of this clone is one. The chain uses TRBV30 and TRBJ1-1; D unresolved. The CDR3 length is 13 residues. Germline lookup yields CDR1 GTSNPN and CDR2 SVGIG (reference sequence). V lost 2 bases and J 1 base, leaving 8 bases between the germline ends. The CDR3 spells CAWSMSGNTEAFF. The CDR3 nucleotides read TGTGCCTGGAGTATGTCAGGGAACACTGAAGCTTTCTTT. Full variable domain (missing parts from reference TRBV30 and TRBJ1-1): SQTIHQWPATLVQPVGSPLSLECTVEGTSNPNLYWYRQAAGRGLQLLFYSVGIGQISSEVPQNLSASRPQDRQFILSSKKLLLSDSGFYLCAWSMSGNTEAFFGQGTRLTVV.

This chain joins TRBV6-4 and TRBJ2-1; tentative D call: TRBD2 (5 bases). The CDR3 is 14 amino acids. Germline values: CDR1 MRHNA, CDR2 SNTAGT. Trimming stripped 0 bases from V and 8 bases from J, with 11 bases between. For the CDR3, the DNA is TGTGCCAGCAGTGACTCTGTGGGGAGCGATGAGCAGTTCTTC. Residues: CASSDSVGSDEQFF.

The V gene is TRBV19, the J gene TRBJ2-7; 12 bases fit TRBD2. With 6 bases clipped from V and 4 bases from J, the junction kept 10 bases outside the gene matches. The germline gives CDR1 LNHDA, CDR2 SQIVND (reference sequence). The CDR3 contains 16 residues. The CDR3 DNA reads TGTGCCAGTAGCCGGACCTGGACTAGCGGGATGTACGAGCAGTACTTC. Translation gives CASSRTWTSGMYEQYF.

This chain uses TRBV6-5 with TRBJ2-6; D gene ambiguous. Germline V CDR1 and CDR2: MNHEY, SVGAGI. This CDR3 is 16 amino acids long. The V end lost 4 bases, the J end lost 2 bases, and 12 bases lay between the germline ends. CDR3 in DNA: TGTGCCAGCAGTTCCATGGCGGCCCCTGGGGCCAACGTCCTGACTTTC. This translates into CASSSMAAPGANVLTF.

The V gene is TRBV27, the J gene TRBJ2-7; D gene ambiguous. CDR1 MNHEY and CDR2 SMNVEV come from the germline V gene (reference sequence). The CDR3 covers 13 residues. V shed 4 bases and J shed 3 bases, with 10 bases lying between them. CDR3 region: CASSYNYLYEQYF. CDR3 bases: TGTGCCAGCAGTTATAACTACCTCTACGAGCAGTACTTC.

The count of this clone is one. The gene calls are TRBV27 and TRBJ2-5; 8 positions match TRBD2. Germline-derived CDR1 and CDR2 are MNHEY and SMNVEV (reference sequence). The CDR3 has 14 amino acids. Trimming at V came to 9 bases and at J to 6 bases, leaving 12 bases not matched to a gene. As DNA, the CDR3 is TGTGCCAGGAATATCGGGACTAGTAGTAAGACCCAGTACTTC. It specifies CARNIGTSSKTQYF.

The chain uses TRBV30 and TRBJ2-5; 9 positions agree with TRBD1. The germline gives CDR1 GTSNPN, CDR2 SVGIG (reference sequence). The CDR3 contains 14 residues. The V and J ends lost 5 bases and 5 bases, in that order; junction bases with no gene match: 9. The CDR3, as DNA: TGTGCCTGGGAGGACAGGGGCCGCGGGGAGACCCAGTACTTC. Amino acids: CAWEDRGRGETQYF.

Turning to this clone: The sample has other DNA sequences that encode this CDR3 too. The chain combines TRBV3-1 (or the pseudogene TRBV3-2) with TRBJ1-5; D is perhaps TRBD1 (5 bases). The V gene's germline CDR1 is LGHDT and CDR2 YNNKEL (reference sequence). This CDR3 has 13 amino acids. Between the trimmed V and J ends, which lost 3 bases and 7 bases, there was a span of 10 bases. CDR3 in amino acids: CASSQGGGQPQHF. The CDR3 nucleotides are TGTGCCAGCAGCCAGGGGGGTGGGCAGCCCCAGCATTTT.

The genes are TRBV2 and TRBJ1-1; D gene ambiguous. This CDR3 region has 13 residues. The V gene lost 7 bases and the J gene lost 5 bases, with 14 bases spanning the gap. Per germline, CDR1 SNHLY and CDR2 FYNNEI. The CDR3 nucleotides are TGTGCCAGCACCCCCCGGGTAATAACTGAAGCTTTCTTT. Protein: CASTPRVITEAFF.

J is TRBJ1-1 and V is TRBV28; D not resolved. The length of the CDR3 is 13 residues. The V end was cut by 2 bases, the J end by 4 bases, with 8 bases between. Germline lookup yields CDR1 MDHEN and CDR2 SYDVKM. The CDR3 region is CASSLPGGTEAFF. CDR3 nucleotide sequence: TGTGCCAGCAGTTTACCAGGAGGCACTGAAGCTTTCTTT.

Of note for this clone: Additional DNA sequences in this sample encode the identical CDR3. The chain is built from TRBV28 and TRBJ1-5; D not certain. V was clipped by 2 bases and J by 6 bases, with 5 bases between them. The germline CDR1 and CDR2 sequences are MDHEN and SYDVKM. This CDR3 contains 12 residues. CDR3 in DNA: TGTGCCAGCAGTTTAGGTAGTCAGCCCCAGCATTTT. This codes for CASSLGSQPQHF. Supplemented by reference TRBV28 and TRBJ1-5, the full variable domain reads DVKVTQSSRYLVKRTGEKVFLECVQDMDHENMFWYRQDPGLGLRLIYFSYDVKMKEKGDIPEGYSVSREKKERFSLILESASTNQTSMYLCASSLGSQPQHFGDGTRLSIL.

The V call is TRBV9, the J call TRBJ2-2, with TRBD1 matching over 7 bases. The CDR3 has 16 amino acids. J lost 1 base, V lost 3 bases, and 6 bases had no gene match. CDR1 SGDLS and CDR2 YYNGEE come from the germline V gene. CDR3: CASSAGDSWNTGELFF. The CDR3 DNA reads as TGTGCCAGCAGCGCCGGGGACAGCTGGAACACCGGGGAGCTGTTTTTT.

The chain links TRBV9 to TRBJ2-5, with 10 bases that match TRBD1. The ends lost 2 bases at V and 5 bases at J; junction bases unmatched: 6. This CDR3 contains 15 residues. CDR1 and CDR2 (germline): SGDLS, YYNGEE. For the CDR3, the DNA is TGTGCCAGCAGCGTTCGGACAGGGGGTTCTGAGACCCAGTACTTC. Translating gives CASSVRTGGSETQYF.

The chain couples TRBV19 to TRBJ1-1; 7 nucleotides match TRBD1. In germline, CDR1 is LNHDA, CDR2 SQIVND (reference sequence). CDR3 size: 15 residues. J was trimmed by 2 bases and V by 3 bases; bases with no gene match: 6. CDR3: CASSIGTAPNTEAFF. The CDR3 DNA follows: TGTGCCAGTAGTATCGGGACAGCCCCAAACACTGAAGCTTTCTTT.

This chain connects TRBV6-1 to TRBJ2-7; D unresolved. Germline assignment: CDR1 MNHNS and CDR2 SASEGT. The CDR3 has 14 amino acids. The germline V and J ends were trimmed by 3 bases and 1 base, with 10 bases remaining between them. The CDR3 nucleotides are TGTGCCAGCAGTGATCGATCGGAGTCCTACGAGCAGTACTTC. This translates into CASSDRSESYEQYF.

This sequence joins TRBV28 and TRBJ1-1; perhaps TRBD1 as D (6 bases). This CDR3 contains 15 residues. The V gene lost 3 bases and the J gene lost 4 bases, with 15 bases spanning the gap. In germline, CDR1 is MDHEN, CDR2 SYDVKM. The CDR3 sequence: CASSLGRGGSTEAFF. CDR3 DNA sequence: TGTGCCAGCAGTTTGGGGAGGGGGGGATCCACTGAAGCTTTCTTT.

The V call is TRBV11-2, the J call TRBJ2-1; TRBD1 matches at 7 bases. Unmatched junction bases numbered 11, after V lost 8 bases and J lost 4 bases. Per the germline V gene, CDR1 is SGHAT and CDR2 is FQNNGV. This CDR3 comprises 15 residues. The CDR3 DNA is TGTGCCAGCGGCACAGGGGCCAATCTATACAATGAGCAGTTCTTC. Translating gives CASGTGANLYNEQFF. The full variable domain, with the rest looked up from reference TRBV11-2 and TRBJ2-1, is EAGVAQSPRYKIIEKRQSVAFWCNPISGHATLYWYQQILGQGPKLLIQFQNNGVVDDSQLPKDRFSAERLKGVDSTLKIQPAKLEDSAVYLCASGTGANLYNEQFFGPGTRLTVL.

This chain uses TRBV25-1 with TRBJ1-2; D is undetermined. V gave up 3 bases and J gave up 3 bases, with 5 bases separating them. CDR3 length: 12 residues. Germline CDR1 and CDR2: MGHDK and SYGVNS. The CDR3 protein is CASSDGYYGYTF. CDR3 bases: TGTGCCAGCAGTGACGGGTACTATGGCTACACCTTC.

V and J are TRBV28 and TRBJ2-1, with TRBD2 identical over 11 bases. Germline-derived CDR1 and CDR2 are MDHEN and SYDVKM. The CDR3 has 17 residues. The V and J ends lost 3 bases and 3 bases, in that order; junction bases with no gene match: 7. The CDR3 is CASSLTSGIRIYNEQFF. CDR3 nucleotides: TGTGCCAGCAGTTTGACTAGCGGGATAAGGATCTACAATGAGCAGTTCTTC.

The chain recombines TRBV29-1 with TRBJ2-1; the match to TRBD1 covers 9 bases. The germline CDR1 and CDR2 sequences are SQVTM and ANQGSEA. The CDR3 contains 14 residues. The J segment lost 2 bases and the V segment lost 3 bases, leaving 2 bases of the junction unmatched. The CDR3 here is CSVDGTGTYNEQFF. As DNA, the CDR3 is TGCAGCGTTGATGGGACAGGGACCTACAATGAGCAGTTCTTC.

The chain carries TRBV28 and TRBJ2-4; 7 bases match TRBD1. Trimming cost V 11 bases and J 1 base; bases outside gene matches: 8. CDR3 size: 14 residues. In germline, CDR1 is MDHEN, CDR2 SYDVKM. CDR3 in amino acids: CASTGAGAKNIQYF. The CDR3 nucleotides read TGTGCCTCAACAGGGGCAGGGGCCAAAAACATTCAGTACTTC.

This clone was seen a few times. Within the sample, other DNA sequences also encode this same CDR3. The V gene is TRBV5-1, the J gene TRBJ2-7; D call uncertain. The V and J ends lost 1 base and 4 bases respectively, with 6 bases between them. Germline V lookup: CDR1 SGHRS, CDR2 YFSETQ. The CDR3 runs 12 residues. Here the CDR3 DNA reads TGCGCCAGCAGCTTGAACGGGTACGAGCAGTACTTC. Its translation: CASSLNGYEQYF.

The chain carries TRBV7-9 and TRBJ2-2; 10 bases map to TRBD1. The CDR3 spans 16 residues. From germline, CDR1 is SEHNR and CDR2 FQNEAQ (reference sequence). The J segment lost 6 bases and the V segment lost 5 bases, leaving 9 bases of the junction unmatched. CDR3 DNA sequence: TGTGCCAGCAGCCTCCGCGGACAGGGGGGATCCGGGGAGCTGTTTTTT. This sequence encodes CASSLRGQGGSGELFF.

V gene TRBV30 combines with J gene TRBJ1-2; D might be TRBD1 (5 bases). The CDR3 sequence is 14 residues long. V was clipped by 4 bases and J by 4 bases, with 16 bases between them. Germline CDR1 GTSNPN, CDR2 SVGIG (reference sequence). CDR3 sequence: CAWTTPGGFYGYTF. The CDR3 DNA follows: TGTGCCTGGACCACCCCCGGGGGTTTCTATGGCTACACCTTC.

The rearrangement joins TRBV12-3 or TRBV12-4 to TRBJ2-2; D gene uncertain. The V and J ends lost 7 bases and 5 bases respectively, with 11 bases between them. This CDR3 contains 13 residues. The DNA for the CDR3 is TGTGCCAGCACCAACCGAGCGACCGGGGAGCTGTTTTTT. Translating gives CASTNRATGELFF.

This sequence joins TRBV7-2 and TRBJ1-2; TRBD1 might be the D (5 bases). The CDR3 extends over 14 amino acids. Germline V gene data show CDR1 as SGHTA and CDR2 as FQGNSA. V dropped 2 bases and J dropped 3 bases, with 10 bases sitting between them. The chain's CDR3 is CASSLRQGYYGYTF. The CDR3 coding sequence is TGTGCCAGCAGCTTACGTCAGGGATACTATGGCTACACCTTC.

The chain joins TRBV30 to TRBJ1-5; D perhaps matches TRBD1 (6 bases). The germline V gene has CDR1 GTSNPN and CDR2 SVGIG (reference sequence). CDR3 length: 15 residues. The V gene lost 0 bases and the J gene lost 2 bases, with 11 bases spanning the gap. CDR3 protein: CAWSVSGGGNQPQHF. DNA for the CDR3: TGTGCCTGGAGTGTCTCGGGGGGCGGCAATCAGCCCCAGCATTTT.

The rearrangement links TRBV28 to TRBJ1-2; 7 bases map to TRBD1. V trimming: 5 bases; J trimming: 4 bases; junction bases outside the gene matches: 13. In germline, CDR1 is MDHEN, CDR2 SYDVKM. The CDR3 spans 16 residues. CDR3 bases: TGTGCCAGCAGTCTTTATCCCCCGGCAGGGGGCTATGGCTACACCTTC. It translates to CASSLYPPAGGYGYTF.